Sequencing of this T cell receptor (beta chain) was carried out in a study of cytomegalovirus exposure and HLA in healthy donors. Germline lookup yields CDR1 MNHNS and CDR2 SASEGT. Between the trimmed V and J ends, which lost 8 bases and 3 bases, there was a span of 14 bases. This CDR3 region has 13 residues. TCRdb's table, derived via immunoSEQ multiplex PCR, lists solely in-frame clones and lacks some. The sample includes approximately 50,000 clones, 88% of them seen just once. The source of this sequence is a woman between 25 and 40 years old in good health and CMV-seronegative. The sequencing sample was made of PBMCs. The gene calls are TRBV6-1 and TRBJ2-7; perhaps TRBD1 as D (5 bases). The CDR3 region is CASAYRYDYEQYF. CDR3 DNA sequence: TGTGCCAGCGCTTACAGGTACGACTACGAGCAGTACTTC.